This TCR beta chain stems from a study of siplizumab effects on memory and regulatory T cells. Background on the study: Paired mixed lymphocyte reactions used siplizumab at approximately 1 ug/mL or no drug.

Germline CDR1 and CDR2: MNHEY and SVGAGI. V shed 2 bases and J shed 6 bases, with 14 bases lying between them. The CDR3 is 14 amino acids. Study outcomes and limitations: Sequences below about 10^-5 frequency were poorly captured, and few alloreactive clones mapped to unstimulated subsets. Naive T cells looked more diverse than memory cells, and they looked like major contributors to the alloresponse. The Treg-derived share of mappable alloreactive CD4+ clones averaged roughly 69% with siplizumab and around 26% in controls.

The data were produced by immunoSEQ multiplex PCR, yet TCRdb's version contains in-frame clones alone and is incomplete. This sample carries 8,000 or so clones, about 38% of them seen once, and the ten largest clones take 5.8%. This clone qualifies as medium-sized. What it binds is not known. Over a period of less than 7 days at 37 degrees C, the mixed lymphocyte reaction cells were cocultured. The receptor was isolated from a human donor in good health; the cells came from an allogeneic mixed lymphocyte reaction. Sequencing was performed on CFSE-low (dividing) CD8+ T cells sorted from an allogeneic mixed lymphocyte reaction. This chain joins TRBV6-5 and TRBJ2-7; tentative D call: TRBD2 (6 bases). CDR3: CASSYRTGVLEQYF. DNA for the CDR3: TGTGCCAGCAGTTACCGCACGGGAGTTCTCGAGCAGTACTTC.